This TCR beta chain derives from a study of post-analysis software for immune sequencing data. Study-level points and caveats: Patients with multiple sclerosis recorded significantly lower normalized Chao1 diversity than controls, the study found. Patients had higher frequencies than controls of a few TRBV segments, including TRBV5-6, TRBV5-1 and TRBV20-1.

With 1 base clipped from V and 1 base from J, the junction kept 10 bases outside the gene matches. This CDR3 is built from 19 residues. The germline V gene has CDR1 LNHNV and CDR2 YYDKDF (reference sequence). In its sample, this clonotype was seen a few times. Its specificity is unknown. Included in the TCR beta cDNA libraries were unique molecular identifiers. MiXCR, applied by TCRdb to the PCR reads, yields one record per CDR3 protein. The data hold around 770,000 distinct CDR3 sequences, with around 46% observed a single time. The sequenced material came from blood. This TCR was sampled from a girl aged 10 to 17 with multiple sclerosis. The chain recombines TRBV15 with TRBJ1-6; 7 bases line up with TRBD1. The CDR3 is CATSRGGWGRGSYNSPLHF. The CDR3 nucleotides read TGTGCCACCAGCAGAGGAGGATGGGGCAGGGGGTCCTATAATTCACCCCTCCACTTT.